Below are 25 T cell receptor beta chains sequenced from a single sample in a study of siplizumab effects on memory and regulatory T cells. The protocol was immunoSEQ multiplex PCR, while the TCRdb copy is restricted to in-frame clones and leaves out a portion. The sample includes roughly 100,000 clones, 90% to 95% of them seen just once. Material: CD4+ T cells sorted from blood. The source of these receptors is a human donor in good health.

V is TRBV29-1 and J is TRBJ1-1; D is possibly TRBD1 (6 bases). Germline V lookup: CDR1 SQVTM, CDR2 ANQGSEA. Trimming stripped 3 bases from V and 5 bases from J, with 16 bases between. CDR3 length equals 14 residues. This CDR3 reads CSVDPGKGGTEAFF. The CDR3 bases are TGCAGCGTTGATCCAGGGAAAGGGGGGACTGAAGCTTTCTTT.

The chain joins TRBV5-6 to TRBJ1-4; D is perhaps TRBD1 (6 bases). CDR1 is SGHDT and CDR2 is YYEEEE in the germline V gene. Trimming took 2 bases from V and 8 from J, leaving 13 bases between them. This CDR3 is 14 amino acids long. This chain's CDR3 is CASSFRGGTEKLFF. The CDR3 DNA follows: TGTGCCAGCAGCTTCCGGGGTGGGACAGAAAAACTGTTTTTT.

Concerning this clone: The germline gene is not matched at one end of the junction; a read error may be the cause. CDR3 sequence: CASRTGLAGRGDF. The CDR3 DNA reads TGTGCCAGCAGGACGGGACTAGCGGGAAGGGGAGACTTC. This chain uses TRBV2 with TRBJ2-7; 13 nucleotides agree with TRBD2. The CDR3 is 13 amino acids. Germline CDR1 is SNHLY and CDR2 is FYNNEI.

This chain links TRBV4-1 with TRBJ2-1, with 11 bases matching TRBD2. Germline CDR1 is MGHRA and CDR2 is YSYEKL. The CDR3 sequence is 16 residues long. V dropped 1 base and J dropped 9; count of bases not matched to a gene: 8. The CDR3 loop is CASSQGRLAGLVEQFF. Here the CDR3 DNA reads TGCGCCAGCAGCCAAGGGAGACTAGCGGGACTGGTTGAGCAGTTCTTC.

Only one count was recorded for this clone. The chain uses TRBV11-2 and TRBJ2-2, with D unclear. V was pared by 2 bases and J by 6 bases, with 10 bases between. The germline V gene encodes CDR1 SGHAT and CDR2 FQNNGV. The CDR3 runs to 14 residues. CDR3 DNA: TGTGCCAGCAGCTTAAATTTGGAAGCCGGGGAGCTGTTTTTT. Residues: CASSLNLEAGELFF.

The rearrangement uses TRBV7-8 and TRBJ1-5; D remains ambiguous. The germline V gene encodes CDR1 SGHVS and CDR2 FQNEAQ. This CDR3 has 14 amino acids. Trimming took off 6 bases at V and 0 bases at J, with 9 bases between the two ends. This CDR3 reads CASSRKGSNQPQHF. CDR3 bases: TGTGCCAGCAGTCGAAAGGGTAGCAATCAGCCCCAGCATTTT.

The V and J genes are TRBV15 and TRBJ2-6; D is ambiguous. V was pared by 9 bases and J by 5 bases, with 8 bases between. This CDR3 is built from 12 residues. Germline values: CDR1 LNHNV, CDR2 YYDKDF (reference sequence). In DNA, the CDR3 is TGTGCCACGCAAGGGAGGGCCAACGTCCTGACTTTC. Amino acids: CATQGRANVLTF.

CDR3 sequence reads: CASKSQGATNEKLFF. Here the CDR3 DNA reads TGCGCCAGCAAGTCCCAGGGAGCAACTAATGAAAAACTGTTTTTT. The chain employs TRBV5-1 and TRBJ1-4; possible D gene TRBD1, 5 bases. CDR1 is SGHRS, CDR2 YFSETQ, per germline. This CDR3 contains 15 residues. V shed 6 bases and J shed 0 bases, with 12 bases lying between them.

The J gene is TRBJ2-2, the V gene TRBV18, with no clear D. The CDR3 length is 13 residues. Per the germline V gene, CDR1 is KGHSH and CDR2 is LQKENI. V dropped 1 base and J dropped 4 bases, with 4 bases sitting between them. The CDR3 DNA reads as TGTGCCAGCTCACCACGGCGCACCGGGGAGCTGTTTTTT. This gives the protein CASSPRRTGELFF.

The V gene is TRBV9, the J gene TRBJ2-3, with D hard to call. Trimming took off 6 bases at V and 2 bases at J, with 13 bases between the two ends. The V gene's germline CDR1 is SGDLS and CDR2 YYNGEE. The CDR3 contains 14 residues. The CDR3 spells CASNTLTPTDTQYF. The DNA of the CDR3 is TGTGCCAGCAATACCCTGACGCCCACAGATACGCAGTATTTT.

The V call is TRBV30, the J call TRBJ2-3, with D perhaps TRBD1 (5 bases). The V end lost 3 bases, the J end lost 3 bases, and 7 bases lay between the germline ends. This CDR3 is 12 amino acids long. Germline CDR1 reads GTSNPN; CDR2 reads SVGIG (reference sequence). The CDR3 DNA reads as TGTGCCTGGAGGACAGCTACAGATACGCAGTATTTT. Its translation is CAWRTATDTQYF. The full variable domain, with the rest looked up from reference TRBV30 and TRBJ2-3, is SQTIHQWPATLVQPVGSPLSLECTVEGTSNPNLYWYRQAAGRGLQLLFYSVGIGQISSEVPQNLSASRPQDRQFILSSKKLLLSDSGFYLCAWRTATDTQYFGPGTRLTVL.

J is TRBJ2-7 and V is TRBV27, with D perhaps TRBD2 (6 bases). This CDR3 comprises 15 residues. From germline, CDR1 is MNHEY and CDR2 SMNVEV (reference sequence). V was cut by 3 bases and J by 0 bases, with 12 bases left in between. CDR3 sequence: CASSLREDPSYEQYF. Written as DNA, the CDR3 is TGTGCCAGCAGTTTGAGGGAGGACCCCTCCTACGAGCAGTACTTC.

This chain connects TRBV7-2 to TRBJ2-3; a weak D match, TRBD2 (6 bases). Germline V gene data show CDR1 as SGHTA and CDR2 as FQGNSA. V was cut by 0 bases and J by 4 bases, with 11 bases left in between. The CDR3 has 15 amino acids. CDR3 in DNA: TGTGCCAGCAGCTTAGCGACTAGATTTGCAGATACGCAGTATTTT. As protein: CASSLATRFADTQYF.

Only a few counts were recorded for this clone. The CDR3 spells CAWTGRDEQYF. The CDR3 DNA follows: TGTGCCTGGACAGGGCGGGACGAGCAGTACTTC. The chain recombines TRBV30 with TRBJ2-7; either TRBD1 or TRBD2 may fit D (5 bases each). V lost 4 bases to trimming and J lost 5 bases, with 9 bases between them. The length of the CDR3 is 11 residues. Germline CDR1 GTSNPN, CDR2 SVGIG (reference sequence).

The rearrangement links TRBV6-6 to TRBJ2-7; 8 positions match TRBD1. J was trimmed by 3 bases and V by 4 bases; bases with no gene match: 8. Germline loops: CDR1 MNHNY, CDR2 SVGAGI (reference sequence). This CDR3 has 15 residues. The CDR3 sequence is CASSSPGQGVYEQYF. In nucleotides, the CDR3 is TGTGCCAGCAGTTCGCCCGGACAGGGTGTCTACGAGCAGTACTTC.

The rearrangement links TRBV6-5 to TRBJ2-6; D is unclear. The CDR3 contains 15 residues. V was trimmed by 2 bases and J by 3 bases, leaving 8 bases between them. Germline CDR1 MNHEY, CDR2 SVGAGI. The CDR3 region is CASSYGRFGANVLTF. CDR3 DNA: TGTGCCAGCAGTTACGGACGTTTTGGGGCCAACGTCCTGACTTTC.

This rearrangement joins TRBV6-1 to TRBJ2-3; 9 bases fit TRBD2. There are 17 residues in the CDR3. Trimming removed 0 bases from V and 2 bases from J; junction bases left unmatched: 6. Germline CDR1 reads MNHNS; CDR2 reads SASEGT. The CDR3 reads CASSEAILAGYTDTQYF. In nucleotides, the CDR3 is TGTGCCAGCAGTGAAGCAATACTAGCGGGTTACACAGATACGCAGTATTTT.

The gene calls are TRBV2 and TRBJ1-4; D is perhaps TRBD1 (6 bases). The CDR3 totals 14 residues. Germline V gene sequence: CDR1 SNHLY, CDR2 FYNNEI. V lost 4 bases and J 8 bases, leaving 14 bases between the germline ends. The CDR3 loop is CASSVGTRKEKLFF. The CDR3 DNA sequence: TGTGCCAGCAGTGTAGGGACAAGAAAAGAAAAACTGTTTTTT.

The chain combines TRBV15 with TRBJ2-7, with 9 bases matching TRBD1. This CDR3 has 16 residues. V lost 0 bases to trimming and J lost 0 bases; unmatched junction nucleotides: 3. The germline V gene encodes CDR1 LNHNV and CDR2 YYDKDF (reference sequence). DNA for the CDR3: TGTGCCACCAGCAGAGATCGGGACAGGGTCTCCTACGAGCAGTACTTC. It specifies CATSRDRDRVSYEQYF.

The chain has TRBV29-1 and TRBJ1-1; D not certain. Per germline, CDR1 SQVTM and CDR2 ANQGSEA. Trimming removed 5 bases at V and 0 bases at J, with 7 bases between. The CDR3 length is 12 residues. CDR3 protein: CSVRGLNTEAFF. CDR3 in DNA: TGCAGCGTTCGGGGTTTGAACACTGAAGCTTTCTTT.

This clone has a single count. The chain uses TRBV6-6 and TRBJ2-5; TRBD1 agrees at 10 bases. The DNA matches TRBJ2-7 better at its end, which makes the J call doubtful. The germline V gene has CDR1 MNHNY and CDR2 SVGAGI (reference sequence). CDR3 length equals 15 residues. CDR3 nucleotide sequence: TGTGCCAGCAGGGGACCGGGACAGGGGTCAGGCGAGCAGTACTTC. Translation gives CASRGPGQGSGEQYF.

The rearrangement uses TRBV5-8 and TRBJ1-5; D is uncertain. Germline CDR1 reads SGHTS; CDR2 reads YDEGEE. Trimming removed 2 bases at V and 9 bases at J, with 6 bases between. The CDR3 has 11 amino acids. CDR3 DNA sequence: TGTGCCAGCAGCTTTCATCGGCCCCAGCATTTT. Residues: CASSFHRPQHF.

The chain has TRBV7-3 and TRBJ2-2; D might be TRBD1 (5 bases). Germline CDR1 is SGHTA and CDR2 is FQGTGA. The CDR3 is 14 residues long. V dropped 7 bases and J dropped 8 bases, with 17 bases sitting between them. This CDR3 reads CASKGLGSSGELFF. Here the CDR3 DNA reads TGTGCCAGCAAGGGGCTGGGTTCGTCGGGGGAGCTGTTTTTT. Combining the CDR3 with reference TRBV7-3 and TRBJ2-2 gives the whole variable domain GAGVSQTPSNKVTEKGKYVELRCDPISGHTALYWYRQSLGQGPEFLIYFQGTGAADDSGLPNDRFFAVRPEGSVSTLKIQRTERGDSAVYLCASKGLGSSGELFFGEGSRLTVL.

The CDR3 protein is CASSRQRLSSYEQYF. The CDR3 DNA is TGTGCCAGCAGCCGACAACGGCTAAGCTCCTACGAGCAGTACTTC. The rearrangement links TRBV6-5 to TRBJ2-7; D unclear. CDR1 MNHEY and CDR2 SVGAGI come from the germline V gene. The V gene lost 6 bases and the J gene lost 0 bases, with 15 bases spanning the gap. CDR3 length: 15 residues.

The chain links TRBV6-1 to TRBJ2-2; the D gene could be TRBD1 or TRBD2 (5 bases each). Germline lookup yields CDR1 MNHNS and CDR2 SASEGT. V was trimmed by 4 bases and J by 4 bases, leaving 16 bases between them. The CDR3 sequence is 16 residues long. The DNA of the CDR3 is TGTGCCAGCAGTGGGGACGGGACGCGAGTCACCGGGGAGCTGTTTTTT. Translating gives CASSGDGTRVTGELFF.